Sequencing of this T cell receptor (beta chain) was carried out in a study of human T cells and chemical hapten exposure. Looking at the study overall: The sensitizing agent was 2% DPC, placed on roughly 2 cm by roughly 2 cm of upper inner arm skin. Whole-study results and caveats: Donors in the study had alopecia, meaning their immune response may differ from healthy people's. Expanded TCRs showed more large CDR3 clusters than pre-sensitization or healthy control sets.

TCRdb called the RACE reads again in MiXCR, with one record for every CDR3 protein. The sample holds some 80,000 distinct CDR3 sequences, around a tenth seen once. Trimming removed 1 base from V and 6 bases from J, with 12 bases in between. Germline CDR1 is SGDLS and CDR2 is YYNGEE. CDR3 length equals 14 residues. Time point: patch test 2, 6 weeks after DPC sensitization. The sample's treatment: therapeutic diphenylcyclopropenone sensitization with weekly scalp DPC. The study drew its donors from alopecia patients who were 18 to 70 years old and suitable for DPC. This clonotype has a handful of counts. Its antigen is as yet unknown.

The clonotype was recovered from a man aged 18 to 35 with alopecia areata. Some clones in this sample may be carry-over from other donors' samples. The source was whole blood, collected in connection with sensitization to the hapten diphenylcyclopropenone (DPC). The V gene is TRBV9, the J gene TRBJ2-3; D gene unclear. This CDR3 reads CASSVSPQIDTQYF. The CDR3 DNA reads TGTGCCAGCAGCGTAAGCCCCCAGATTGATACGCAGTATTTT.